The 26 T cell receptor beta chains below all came from one sample that was sequenced in a study of T cells after posttransplantation cyclophosphamide. Repertoires were generated with immunoSEQ multiplex PCR, while TCRdb's copy carries only in-frame clones and drops some. The data hold approximately 22,000 clones, with almost 75% observed a single time. Material: memory CD4+ T cells sorted from PBMCs. The receptor set was obtained from a woman aged 60-75 years in good health, CMV-negative, and a related stem cell transplant donor.

This chain links TRBV28 with TRBJ2-1; TRBD2 agrees at 13 bases. The CDR3 extends over 13 amino acids. The germline CDR1 and CDR2 sequences are MDHEN and SYDVKM. V was pared by 7 bases and J by 16 bases, with 10 bases of the junction left unmatched. The CDR3 loop is CASKLAGGPRGFF. CDR3 bases: TGTGCCAGCAAACTAGCGGGAGGGCCCCGGGGATTCTTC.

The V call is TRBV7-9, the J call TRBJ1-1; D possibly corresponds to TRBD1 (5 bases). Germline values: CDR1 SEHNR, CDR2 FQNEAQ (reference sequence). The CDR3 covers 14 residues. Between the trimmed V and J ends, which lost 3 bases and 1 base, there was a span of 9 bases. CDR3 bases: TGTGCCAGCAGCTTTGACAGCCGGAACACTGAAGCTTTCTTT. Translated: CASSFDSRNTEAFF.

In this sample, this clone turned up a few times. The V and J genes are TRBV5-1 and TRBJ1-3; D uncertain. This CDR3 is built from 15 residues. Per the germline V gene, CDR1 is SGHRS and CDR2 is YFSETQ. Trimming took 3 bases from V and 4 from J, leaving 14 bases between them. CDR3 sequence reads: CASSSFTDEGNTIYF. CDR3 nucleotide sequence: TGCGCCAGCAGCTCGTTTACAGATGAGGGAAACACCATATATTTT.

This clone was counted a single time. The chain uses TRBV6-1 and TRBJ2-7; D might be TRBD2 (6 bases). V dropped 4 bases and J dropped 0 bases, with 16 bases sitting between them. Germline CDR1 is MNHNS and CDR2 is SASEGT. This CDR3 contains 16 residues. The CDR3 here is CASSARDSKSSYEQYF. For the CDR3, the DNA is TGTGCCAGCAGTGCCCGGGACTCCAAGTCCTCCTACGAGCAGTACTTC.

The chain links TRBV27 to TRBJ1-5; D may be TRBD1 (5 bases). The V and J ends lost 4 bases and 2 bases respectively, with 12 bases between them. This CDR3 has 15 residues. The V gene's germline CDR1 is MNHEY and CDR2 SMNVEV (reference sequence). Written as DNA, the CDR3 is TGTGCCAGCAGTTCCCTCGGAGGGGGCAATCAGCCCCAGCATTTT. The encoded protein is CASSSLGGGNQPQHF.

This rearrangement joins TRBV5-4 to TRBJ2-5, with 11 bases lining up with TRBD2. The J call may be faulty, since TRBJ2-7 better matches the DNA end. Germline V gives CDR1 SGHNT, CDR2 YYREEE (reference sequence). The CDR3 contains 17 residues. CDR3 region: CASSLASGGPSSYEQYF. CDR3 DNA: TGTGCCAGCAGCTTGGCTAGCGGGGGGCCTTCCTCCTACGAGCAGTACTTC.

This clone has a single count. The V gene is TRBV5-1, the J gene TRBJ1-4; tentatively, D is TRBD1 (6 bases). V lost 4 bases and J lost 0, with 13 bases in between. The CDR3 has 16 amino acids. Per germline, CDR1 SGHRS and CDR2 YFSETQ. The CDR3 loop is CASSDGTTATNEKLFF. CDR3 coding DNA: TGCGCCAGCAGCGACGGGACAACCGCAACTAATGAAAAACTGTTTTTT.

The chain uses TRBV28 and TRBJ2-2; TRBD1 matches 7 bases. The CDR3 runs 15 residues. Germline V gene sequence: CDR1 MDHEN, CDR2 SYDVKM. With 4 bases clipped from V and 7 bases from J, the junction kept 9 bases outside the gene matches. The CDR3 nucleotides are TGTGCCAGCAGTTCCTCGGGACAGAGACGCGGGGAGCTGTTTTTT. Translation: CASSSSGQRRGELFF.

The chain is built from TRBV5-4 and TRBJ1-1; 9 nucleotides match TRBD1. The CDR3 is made up of 15 amino acids. Germline CDR1 SGHNT, CDR2 YYREEE (reference sequence). V dropped 4 bases and J dropped 4; count of bases not matched to a gene: 8. The CDR3 nucleotides read TGTGCCAGCAGCCCGGGACAGGGTTTGGCCACTGAAGCTTTCTTT. This translates into CASSPGQGLATEAFF.

The chain joins TRBV7-9 to TRBJ2-7; 9 positions agree with TRBD1. Trimming removed 3 bases from V and 6 bases from J; junction bases left unmatched: 18. CDR1 SEHNR and CDR2 FQNEAQ come from the germline V gene (reference sequence). This CDR3 comprises 18 residues. CDR3 in amino acids: CASSFLRRRTGDRGEQYF. The CDR3, as DNA: TGTGCCAGCAGCTTTCTTCGGCGACGGACAGGGGATAGAGGCGAGCAGTACTTC.

This chain uses TRBV5-1 with TRBJ1-2; D remains unclear. Germline loops: CDR1 SGHRS, CDR2 YFSETQ. The ends were cut back, 4 bases at V and 3 bases at J, with 10 bases in the middle. CDR3 size: 13 residues. The DNA of the CDR3 is TGCGCCAGCAGCGCACTCGGGGACTATGGCTACACCTTC. Encoded protein: CASSALGDYGYTF.

This clone has only a few counts. The rearrangement links TRBV18 to TRBJ2-3; a possible D gene is TRBD1 (7 bases). Germline values: CDR1 KGHSH, CDR2 LQKENI. The ends were cut back, 3 bases at V and 3 bases at J, with 16 bases in the middle. This CDR3 has 16 amino acids. In nucleotides, the CDR3 is TGTGCCAGCTCACCGTCGACAGGGAGGTTAACAGATACGCAGTATTTT. Translated: CASSPSTGRLTDTQYF.

V usage is TRBV5-1 and J usage is TRBJ2-7, with 9 bases lining up with TRBD2. J gave up 3 bases and V 0 bases, and 4 bases lay outside the gene matches. CDR3 length equals 15 residues. Germline values: CDR1 SGHRS, CDR2 YFSETQ. In nucleotides, the CDR3 is TGCGCCAGCAGCTTGGCGACTAGCGGATTCTACGAGCAGTACTTC. Its protein is CASSLATSGFYEQYF.

V usage is TRBV7-9 and J usage is TRBJ2-5, with a weak D call TRBD1 (5 bases). CDR3 length: 14 residues. The V gene's germline CDR1 is SEHNR and CDR2 FQNEAQ (reference sequence). V was shortened by 1 base and J by 2 bases, with 8 bases between the two germline ends. CDR3 nucleotides: TGTGCCAGCAGCTTAGAGGCAGGGCAAGAGACCCAGTACTTC. It yields the protein CASSLEAGQETQYF.

The rearrangement links TRBV28 to TRBJ1-1; unclear D gene. CDR3 length: 14 amino acids. Germline V gene lookup returns CDR1 MDHEN and CDR2 SYDVKM. Trimming left V 2 bases short and J 7 bases short, with 14 bases between. The CDR3 nucleotides read TGTGCCAGCAGTTTAGGAGGGCTCCGCGGTGAAGCTTTCTTT. It translates to CASSLGGLRGEAFF.

V usage is TRBV7-2 and J usage is TRBJ1-2, with D maybe TRBD1 (6 bases). Germline-derived CDR1 and CDR2 are SGHTA and FQGNSA. The CDR3 is made up of 15 amino acids. The V and J ends lost 3 bases and 1 base respectively, with 12 bases between them. Here the CDR3 DNA reads TGTGCCAGCAGCTTCACCGGGACAAATAACTATGGCTACACCTTC. Translating it yields CASSFTGTNNYGYTF.

The chain combines TRBV9 with TRBJ1-6; D gene ambiguous. V was pared by 3 bases and J by 13 bases, with 14 bases between. The CDR3 contains 13 residues. Per the germline V gene, CDR1 is SGDLS and CDR2 is YYNGEE. CDR3 in DNA: TGTGCCAGCAGCGCTCATCCCCAGGCGCCCCTCCACTTT. Its protein product is CASSAHPQAPLHF. Supplemented by reference TRBV9 and TRBJ1-6, the full variable domain reads DSGVTQTPKHLITATGQRVTLRCSPRSGDLSVYWYQQSLDQGLQFLIQYYNGEERAKGNILERFSAQQFPDLHSELNLSSLELGDSALYFCASSAHPQAPLHFGNGTRLTVT.

The V and J genes are TRBV6-5 and TRBJ1-2; 10 positions agree with TRBD1. Germline values: CDR1 MNHEY, CDR2 SVGAGI. V shed 1 base, J shed 7 bases, and the junction held 6 bases outside the gene matches. The CDR3 loop spans 15 amino acids. Here the CDR3 reads CASSYLGTGDTGYTF. The CDR3 DNA sequence: TGTGCCAGCAGTTACTTGGGGACAGGGGATACTGGCTACACCTTC.

The chain links TRBV7-2 to TRBJ2-7; 9 nucleotides align to TRBD2. Germline CDR1 is SGHTA and CDR2 is FQGNSA. The CDR3 sequence is 14 residues long. The trim removed 3 bases at V and 6 bases at J, leaving 6 bases unmatched. CDR3 bases: TGTGCCAGCAGCTTCGACGGGACTAGCATCGAGCAGTACTTC. Translating it yields CASSFDGTSIEQYF.

The chain employs TRBV6-5 and TRBJ2-1; maybe TRBD1 (6 bases). Between the trimmed V and J ends, which lost 6 bases and 11 bases, there was a span of 11 bases. CDR1 and CDR2 (germline): MNHEY, SVGAGI. The CDR3 spans 11 residues. This CDR3 is CASSLDRQQFF. Written as DNA, the CDR3 is TGTGCCAGCAGCCTAGACAGGCAGCAGTTCTTC.

The chain carries TRBV5-1 and TRBJ1-4; no definite D call. Germline V gene sequence: CDR1 SGHRS, CDR2 YFSETQ. The CDR3 runs 14 residues. With 5 bases removed from V and 7 bases from J, the gap between germline ends came to 15 bases. This CDR3 is CASRARNSGEKLFF. CDR3 nucleotides: TGCGCCAGCAGGGCCCGGAACAGTGGTGAAAAACTGTTTTTT. Based on the CDR3 plus reference TRBV5-1 and TRBJ1-4, the full variable domain is KAGVTQTPRYLIKTRGQQVTLSCSPISGHRSVSWYQQTPGQGLQFLFEYFSETQRNKGNFPGRFSGRQFSNSRSEMNVSTLELGDSALYLCASRARNSGEKLFFGSGTQLSVL.

This rearrangement joins TRBV25-1 to TRBJ2-7; TRBD2 agrees at 7 bases. V trimming: 7 bases; J trimming: 0 bases; junction bases outside the gene matches: 3. Germline CDR1 and CDR2: MGHDK and SYGVNS. CDR3 length: 13 amino acids. CDR3 sequence: CASTRDYSYEQYF. CDR3 bases: TGTGCCAGCACCCGGGACTACTCCTACGAGCAGTACTTC.

The rearrangement links TRBV2 to TRBJ1-1; possibly TRBD1 for D (5 bases). V was clipped by 7 bases and J by 5 bases, with 14 bases between them. The germline V gene encodes CDR1 SNHLY and CDR2 FYNNEI. CDR3 size: 13 residues. The CDR3 bases are TGTGCCAGCACCCGCCAGGGAATGACTGAAGCTTTCTTT. This translates into CASTRQGMTEAFF.

With respect to this clone: An end of the junction does not agree with germline; a read error may underlie this. This rearrangement joins TRBV7-7 to TRBJ2-1; the match to TRBD2 covers 10 bases. Germline V gene data show CDR1 as SSHAT and CDR2 as FNYEAQ (reference sequence). This CDR3 has 15 residues. The CDR3 region has the DNA TGTGCTAGCAGCTTAGCGGGGGGTCCCTATGGTGAGCAGTTCTTC. It translates to CASSLAGGPYGEQFF.

The chain employs TRBV5-1 and TRBJ2-7; 7 bases line up with TRBD1. CDR3 length: 17 residues. The germline CDR1 and CDR2 sequences are SGHRS and YFSETQ. V shed 4 bases, J shed 7 bases, and the junction held 20 bases outside the gene matches. The CDR3 sequence: CASSPDIWTGKTGEQYF. The CDR3 region has the DNA TGCGCCAGCAGCCCGGACATTTGGACAGGTAAAACGGGGGAGCAGTACTTC.

The V call is TRBV7-9, the J call TRBJ1-1; TRBD1 aligns across 7 bases. Germline V gene data show CDR1 as SEHNR and CDR2 as FQNEAQ (reference sequence). The CDR3 is made up of 14 amino acids. The V and J ends lost 5 bases and 4 bases, in that order; junction bases with no gene match: 7. The CDR3 nucleotides read TGTGCCAGCAGCCTAAGACAGGGACCCACTGAAGCTTTCTTT. Translated: CASSLRQGPTEAFF.